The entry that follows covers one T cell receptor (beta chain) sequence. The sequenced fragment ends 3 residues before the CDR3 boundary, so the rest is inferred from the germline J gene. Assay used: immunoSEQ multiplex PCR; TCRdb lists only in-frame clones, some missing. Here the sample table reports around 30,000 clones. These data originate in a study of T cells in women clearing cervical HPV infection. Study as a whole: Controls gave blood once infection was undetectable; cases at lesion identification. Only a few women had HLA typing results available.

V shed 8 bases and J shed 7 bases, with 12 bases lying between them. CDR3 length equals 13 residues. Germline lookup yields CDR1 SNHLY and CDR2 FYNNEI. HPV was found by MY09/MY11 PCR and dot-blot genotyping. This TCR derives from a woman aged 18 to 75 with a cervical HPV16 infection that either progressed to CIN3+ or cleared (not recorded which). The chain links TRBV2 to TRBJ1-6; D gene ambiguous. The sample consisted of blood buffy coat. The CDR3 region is CASGEQINSPLHF. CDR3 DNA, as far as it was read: TGTGCCAGCGGAGAACAGATAAATTCACCC.